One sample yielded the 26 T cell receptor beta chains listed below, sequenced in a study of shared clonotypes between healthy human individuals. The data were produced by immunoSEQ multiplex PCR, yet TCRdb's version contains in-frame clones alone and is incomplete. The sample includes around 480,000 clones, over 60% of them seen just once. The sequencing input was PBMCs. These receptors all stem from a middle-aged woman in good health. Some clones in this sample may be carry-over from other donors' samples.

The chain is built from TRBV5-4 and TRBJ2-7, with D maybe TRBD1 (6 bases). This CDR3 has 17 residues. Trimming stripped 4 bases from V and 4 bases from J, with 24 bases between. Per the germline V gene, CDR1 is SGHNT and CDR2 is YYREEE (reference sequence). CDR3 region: CASSQSLKQQGMYEQYF. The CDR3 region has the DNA TGTGCCAGCAGCCAAAGCCTAAAGCAACAGGGAATGTACGAGCAGTACTTC.

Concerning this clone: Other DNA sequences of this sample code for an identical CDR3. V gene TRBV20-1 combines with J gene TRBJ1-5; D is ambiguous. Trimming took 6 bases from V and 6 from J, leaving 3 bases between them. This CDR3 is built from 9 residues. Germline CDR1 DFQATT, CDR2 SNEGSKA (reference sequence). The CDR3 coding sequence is TGCAGTGCAGGTCAGCCCCAGCATTTT. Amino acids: CSAGQPQHF.

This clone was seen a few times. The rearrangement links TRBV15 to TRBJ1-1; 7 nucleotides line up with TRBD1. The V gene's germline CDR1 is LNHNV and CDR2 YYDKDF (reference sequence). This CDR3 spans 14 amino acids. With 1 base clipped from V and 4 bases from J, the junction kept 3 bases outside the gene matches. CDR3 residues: CATSRAQGGTEAFF. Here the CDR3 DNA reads TGTGCCACCAGCAGAGCCCAGGGGGGCACTGAAGCTTTCTTT.

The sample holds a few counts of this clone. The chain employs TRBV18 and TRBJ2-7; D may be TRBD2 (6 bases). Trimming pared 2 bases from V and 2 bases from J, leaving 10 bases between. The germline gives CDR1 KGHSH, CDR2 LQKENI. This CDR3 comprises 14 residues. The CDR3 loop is CASSPTREAYEQYF. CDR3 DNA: TGTGCCAGCTCACCAACCAGGGAGGCCTACGAGCAGTACTTC.

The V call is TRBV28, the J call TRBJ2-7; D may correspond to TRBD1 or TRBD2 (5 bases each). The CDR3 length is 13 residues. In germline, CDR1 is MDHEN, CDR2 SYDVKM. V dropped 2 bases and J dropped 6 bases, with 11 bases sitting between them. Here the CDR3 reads CASSLRGMREQYF. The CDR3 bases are TGTGCCAGCAGTTTACGGGGCATGCGCGAGCAGTACTTC.

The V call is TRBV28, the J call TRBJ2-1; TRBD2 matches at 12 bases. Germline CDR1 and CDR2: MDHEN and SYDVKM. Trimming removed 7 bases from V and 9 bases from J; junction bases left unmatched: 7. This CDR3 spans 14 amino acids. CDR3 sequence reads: CASKLAGGRGEQFF. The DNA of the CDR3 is TGTGCCAGCAAACTAGCGGGAGGCCGGGGTGAGCAGTTCTTC.

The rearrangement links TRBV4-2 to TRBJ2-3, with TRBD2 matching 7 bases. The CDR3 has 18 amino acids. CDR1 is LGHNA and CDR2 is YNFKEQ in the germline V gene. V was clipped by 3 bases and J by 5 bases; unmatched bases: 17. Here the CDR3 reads CASSHNFLGGGPGDTQYF. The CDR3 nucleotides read TGTGCCAGCAGCCATAATTTTCTGGGGGGAGGGCCAGGAGATACGCAGTATTTT.

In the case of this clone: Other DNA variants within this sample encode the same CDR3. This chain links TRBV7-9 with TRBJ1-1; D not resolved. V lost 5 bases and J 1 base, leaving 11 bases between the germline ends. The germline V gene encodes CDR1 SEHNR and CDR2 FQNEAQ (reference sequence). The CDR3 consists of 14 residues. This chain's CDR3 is CASSPRTGNTEAFF. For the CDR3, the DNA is TGTGCCAGCAGCCCTAGGACGGGGAACACTGAAGCTTTCTTT.

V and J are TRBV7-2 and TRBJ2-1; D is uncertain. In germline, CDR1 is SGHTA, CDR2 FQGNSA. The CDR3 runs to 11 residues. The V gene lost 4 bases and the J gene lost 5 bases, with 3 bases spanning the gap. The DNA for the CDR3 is TGTGCCAGCAGCTCAAACAATGAGCAGTTCTTC. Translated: CASSSNNEQFF.

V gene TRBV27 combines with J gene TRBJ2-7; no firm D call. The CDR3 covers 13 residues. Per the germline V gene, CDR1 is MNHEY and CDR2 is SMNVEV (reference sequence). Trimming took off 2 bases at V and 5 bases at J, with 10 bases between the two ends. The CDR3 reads CASSLGSSNEQYF. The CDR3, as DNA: TGTGCCAGCAGTTTAGGCTCTTCCAACGAGCAGTACTTC.

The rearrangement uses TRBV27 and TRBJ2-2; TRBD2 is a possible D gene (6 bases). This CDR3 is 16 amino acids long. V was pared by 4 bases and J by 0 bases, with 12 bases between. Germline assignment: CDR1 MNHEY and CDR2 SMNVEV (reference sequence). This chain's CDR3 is CASSSPGVTNTGELFF. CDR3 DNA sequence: TGTGCCAGCAGTTCCCCGGGGGTTACGAACACCGGGGAGCTGTTTTTT.

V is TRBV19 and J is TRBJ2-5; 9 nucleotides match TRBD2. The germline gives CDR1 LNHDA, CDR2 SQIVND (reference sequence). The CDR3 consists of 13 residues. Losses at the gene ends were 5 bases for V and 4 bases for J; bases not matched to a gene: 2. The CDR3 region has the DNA TGTGCCAGTAGTCGCGGGAGGGCAGAGACCCAGTACTTC. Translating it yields CASSRGRAETQYF. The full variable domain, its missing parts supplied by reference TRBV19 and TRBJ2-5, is DGGITQSPKYLFRKEGQNVTLSCEQNLNHDAMYWYRQDPGQGLRLIYYSQIVNDFQKGDIAEGYSVSREKKESFPLTVTSAQKNPTAFYLCASSRGRAETQYFGPGTRLLVL.

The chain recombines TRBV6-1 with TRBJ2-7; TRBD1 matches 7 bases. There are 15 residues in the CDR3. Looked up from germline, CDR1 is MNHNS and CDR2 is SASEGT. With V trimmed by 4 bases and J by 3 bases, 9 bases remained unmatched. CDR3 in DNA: TGTGCCAGCAGTGTCGAGAGGGGGCACCTCTACGAGCAGTACTTC. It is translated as CASSVERGHLYEQYF.

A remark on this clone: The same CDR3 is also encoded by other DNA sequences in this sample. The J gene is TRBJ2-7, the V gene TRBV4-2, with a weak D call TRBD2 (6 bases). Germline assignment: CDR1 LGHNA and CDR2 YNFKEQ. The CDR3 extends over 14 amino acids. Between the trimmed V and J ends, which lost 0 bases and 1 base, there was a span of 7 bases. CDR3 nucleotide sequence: TGTGCCAGCAGCCAAGAGCGGGGTTCCTACGAGCAGTACTTC. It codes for CASSQERGSYEQYF.

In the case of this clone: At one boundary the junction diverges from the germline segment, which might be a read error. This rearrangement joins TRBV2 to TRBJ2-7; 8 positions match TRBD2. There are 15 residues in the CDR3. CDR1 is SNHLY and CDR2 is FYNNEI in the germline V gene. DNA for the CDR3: TGTGCCAGCAGCGAAGGAGCGGGAGAGGCCTACGAGCAGTACTTC. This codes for CASSEGAGEAYEQYF. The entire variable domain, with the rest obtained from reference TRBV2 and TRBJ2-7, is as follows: EPEVTQTPSHQVTQMGQEVILRCVPISNHLYFYWYRQILGQKVEFLVSFYNNEISEKSEIFDDQFSVERPDGSNFTLKIRSTKLEDSAMYFCASSEGAGEAYEQYFGPGTRLTVT.

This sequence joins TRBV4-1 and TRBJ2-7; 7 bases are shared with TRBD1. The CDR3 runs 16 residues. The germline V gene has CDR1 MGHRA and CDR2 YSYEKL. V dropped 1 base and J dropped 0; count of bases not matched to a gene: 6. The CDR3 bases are TGCGCCAGCAGCCAAGCGGATACAGGGGTCTCCTACGAGCAGTACTTC. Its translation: CASSQADTGVSYEQYF.

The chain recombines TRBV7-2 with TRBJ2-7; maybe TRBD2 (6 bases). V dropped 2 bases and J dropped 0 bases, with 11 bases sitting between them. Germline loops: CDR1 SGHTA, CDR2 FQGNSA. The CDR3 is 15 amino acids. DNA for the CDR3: TGTGCCAGCAGCTTACGGGGGATGAGCTCCTACGAGCAGTACTTC. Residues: CASSLRGMSSYEQYF.

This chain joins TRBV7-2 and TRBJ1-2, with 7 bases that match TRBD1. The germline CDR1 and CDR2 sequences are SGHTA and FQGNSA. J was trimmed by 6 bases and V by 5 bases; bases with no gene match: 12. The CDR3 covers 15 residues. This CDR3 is CASSPQGGPYDGYTF. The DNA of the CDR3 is TGTGCCAGCAGCCCCCAAGGGGGCCCCTACGATGGCTACACCTTC.

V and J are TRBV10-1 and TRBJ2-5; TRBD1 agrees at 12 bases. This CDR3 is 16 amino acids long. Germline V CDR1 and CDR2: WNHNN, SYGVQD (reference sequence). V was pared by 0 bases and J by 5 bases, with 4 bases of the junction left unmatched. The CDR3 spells CASSESLGQGAETQYF. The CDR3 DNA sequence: TGCGCCAGCAGTGAGTCGCTGGGACAGGGGGCTGAGACCCAGTACTTC.

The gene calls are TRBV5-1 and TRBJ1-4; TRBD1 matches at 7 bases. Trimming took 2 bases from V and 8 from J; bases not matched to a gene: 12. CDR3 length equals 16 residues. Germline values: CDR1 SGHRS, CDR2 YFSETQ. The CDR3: CASSFQGGLVNEKLFF. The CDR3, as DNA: TGCGCCAGCAGCTTTCAGGGGGGACTAGTAAACGAAAAACTGTTTTTT.

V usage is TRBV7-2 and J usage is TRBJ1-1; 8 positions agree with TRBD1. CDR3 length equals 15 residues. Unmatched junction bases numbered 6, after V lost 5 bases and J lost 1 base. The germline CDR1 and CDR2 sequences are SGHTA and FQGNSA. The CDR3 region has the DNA TGTGCCAGCAGCCCCACACAGGGGGGGAACACTGAAGCTTTCTTT. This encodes CASSPTQGGNTEAFF.

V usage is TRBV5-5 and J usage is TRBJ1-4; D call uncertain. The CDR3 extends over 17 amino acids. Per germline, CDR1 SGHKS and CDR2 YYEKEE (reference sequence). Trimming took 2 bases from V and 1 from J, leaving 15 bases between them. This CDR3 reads CASSFIPPGGTNEKLFF. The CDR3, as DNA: TGTGCCAGCAGCTTCATCCCGCCAGGAGGAACTAATGAAAAACTGTTTTTT.

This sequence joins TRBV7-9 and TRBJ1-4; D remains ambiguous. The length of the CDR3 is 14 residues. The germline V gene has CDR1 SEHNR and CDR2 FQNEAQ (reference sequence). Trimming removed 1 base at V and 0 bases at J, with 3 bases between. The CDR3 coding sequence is TGTGCCAGCAGCTTAGTCTCAACTAATGAAAAACTGTTTTTT. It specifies CASSLVSTNEKLFF. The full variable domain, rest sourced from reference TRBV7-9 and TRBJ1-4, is DTGVSQNPRHKITKRGQNVTFRCDPISEHNRLYWYRQTLGQGPEFLTYFQNEAQLEKSRLLSDRFSAERPKGSFSTLEIQRTEQGDSAMYLCASSLVSTNEKLFFGSGTQLSVL.

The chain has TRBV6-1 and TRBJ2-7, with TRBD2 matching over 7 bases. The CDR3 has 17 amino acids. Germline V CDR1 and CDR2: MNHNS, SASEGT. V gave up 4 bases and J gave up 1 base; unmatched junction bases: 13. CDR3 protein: CASSAPPAQRGSYEQYF. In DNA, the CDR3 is TGTGCCAGCAGTGCGCCTCCCGCGCAGCGGGGTTCCTACGAGCAGTACTTC.

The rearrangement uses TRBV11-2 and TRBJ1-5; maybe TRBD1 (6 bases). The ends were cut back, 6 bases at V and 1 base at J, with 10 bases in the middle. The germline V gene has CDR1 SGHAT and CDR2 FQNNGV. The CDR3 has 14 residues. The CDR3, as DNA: TGTGCCAGCAGTAAGACAGGCAGCAATCAGCCCCAGCATTTT. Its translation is CASSKTGSNQPQHF.

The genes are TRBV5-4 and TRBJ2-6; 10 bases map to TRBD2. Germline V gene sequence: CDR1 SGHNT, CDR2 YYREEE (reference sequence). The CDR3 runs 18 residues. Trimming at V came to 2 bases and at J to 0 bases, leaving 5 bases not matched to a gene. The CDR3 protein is CASSLGSGGSSGANVLTF. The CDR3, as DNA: TGTGCCAGCAGCTTAGGTAGCGGGGGGAGCTCTGGGGCCAACGTCCTGACTTTC.